A selection of T cell receptor beta chains follows, all from one sample in a study of blood T cells in healthy people across ages. Via MiXCR, TCRdb re-called the 5' RACE reads, giving one row per CDR3 protein. The sample includes 920,000 or so distinct CDR3 sequences, 35% to 50% of them seen just once. The specimen was blood. All receptors derive from a woman between 55 and 75 years old in good health. Each CDR3 is given with its conserved first and last residue. The D gene is left open where the match is weak. Part of the rows lack a size; the others show once, few, many or a class for expanded clones.

v_gene	j_gene	abundance	d_gene	CDR3nt	CDR3aa
TRBV5-1	TRBJ1-2	-	-	TGCGCCAGCAGCCTGAGATCGCCAGGGCCCCTCTATGGCTACACCTTC	CASSLRSPGPLYGYTF
TRBV7-2	TRBJ1-5	-	TRBD1	TGTGCCAGCAGCGTCGATACAGGGGCTCCTCAGCCCCAGCATTTT	CASSVDTGAPQPQHF
TRBV11-2	TRBJ2-7	-	TRBD1	TGTGCCAGCAGCTTATCCGGCGACAGGGCCCTAAGCGAGCAGTACTTC	CASSLSGDRALSEQYF
TRBV27	TRBJ2-1	-	-	TGTGCCAGTAGTAATCGGGGAAGGGGGGATGAGCAGTTCTTC	CASSNRGRGDEQFF
TRBV2	TRBJ2-1	-	-	TGTGCCAGCAGTCCCCCTCGGAGGGATGAGCAGTTCTTC	CASSPPRRDEQFF
TRBV12-3/TRBV12-4	TRBJ1-1	few	-	TGTGCCAGCAGTGGAGACAGTAACACTGAAGCTTTCTTT	CASSGDSNTEAFF
TRBV10-3	TRBJ2-7	-	-	TGTGCCATCAGTGAGTCTTCAGTCGAGCAGTACTTC	CAISESSVEQYF
TRBV27	TRBJ2-4	-	TRBD2	TGTGCCAGCAGTGTAACGGGGGGAAACATTCAGTACTTC	CASSVTGGNIQYF
TRBV5-1	TRBJ1-2	few	-	TGCGCCAGCAGACCCACCCCGGCTACTAACTATGGCTACACCTTC	CASRPTPATNYGYTF
TRBV15	TRBJ2-3	-	-	TGTGCCACCAGCAGAACTAGCACAGATACGCAGTATTTT	CATSRTSTDTQYF
TRBV29-1	TRBJ2-1	-	-	TGCAGCGTTGTTTACCGGGGCAATGAGCAGTTCTTC	CSVVYRGNEQFF
TRBV28	TRBJ2-7	few	TRBD2	TGTGCCAGCAGGACTAGCGGGACTCTAGCGTTCGAGCAGTACTTC	CASRTSGTLAFEQYF
TRBV6-1	TRBJ1-5	-	-	TGTGCCAGCAGTGTCGACAGGTTTCAGCCCCAGCATTTT	CASSVDRFQPQHF
TRBV27	TRBJ2-3	-	TRBD2	TGTGCCAGCAGTTTTCTGAAAGGACTAGCGGGAGAAGATACGCAGTATTTT	CASSFLKGLAGEDTQYF
TRBV5-1	TRBJ2-1	few	-	TGCGCCAGCAGCCAATTCAGGGGCAATGAGCAGTTCTTC	CASSQFRGNEQFF
TRBV6-5	TRBJ2-2	-	-	TGTGCCAGCAGTTACTCGACCGGTGGGACCGGGGAGCTGTTTTTT	CASSYSTGGTGELFF
TRBV11-2	TRBJ2-5	-	-	TGTGCCAGCAGCTTATCGACAGTTTACCAAGAGACCCAGTACTTC	CASSLSTVYQETQYF
TRBV7-8	TRBJ2-7	-	-	TGTGCCAGCAGCCGGAACCCTGACAAGGCGATATCTTACTACGAGCAGTACTTC	CASSRNPDKAISYYEQYF
TRBV20-1	TRBJ2-1	-	TRBD2	TGCAGCGCTACGGGCGGGAGGGCCGGGGGTGAGCAGTTCTTC	CSATGGRAGGEQFF
TRBV6-1	TRBJ2-7	-	TRBD1	TGTGCCAGCAGTAAACCGGGACAGGGGCCCGAGCAGTACTTC	CASSKPGQGPEQYF
TRBV27	TRBJ1-2	few	TRBD1	TGTGCCAGCAGTTTACGGAGGACAGGGGCAGGTGGCTACACCTTC	CASSLRRTGAGGYTF
TRBV27	TRBJ2-7	few	-	TGTGCCAGCAGTTTCGCGAGGGAGACCTACGAGCAGTACTTC	CASSFARETYEQYF
TRBV28	TRBJ2-1	-	-	TGTGCCCGCAGTTTATCCGGCGGGAATAAGAATGAGCAGTTCTTC	CARSLSGGNKNEQFF
TRBV20-1	TRBJ1-2	many	-	TGCAGTGCTAGTAACGAAAATAACTATGGCTACACCTTC	CSASNENNYGYTF
TRBV7-8	TRBJ1-6	-	-	TGTGCCAGCAGCTACATGACCAATCCACCCCTCCACTTT	CASSYMTNPPLHF
TRBV28	TRBJ2-5	few	-	TGTGCCAGCAGTTTGGGCCACACCCAAGAGACCCAGTACTTC	CASSLGHTQETQYF
TRBV29-1	TRBJ1-2	few	-	TGCAGCGTTGCCCACAACGCGGGGGGCCGGGGCTACACCTTC	CSVAHNAGGRGYTF
TRBV2	TRBJ1-1	-	-	TGTGCCAGCAGTGGACAGTACACTGAAGCTTTCTTT	CASSGQYTEAFF
TRBV28	TRBJ2-3	-	TRBD1	TGTGCCAGCAGTCCTGGGACAGGGACTTTCACAGATACGCAGTATTTT	CASSPGTGTFTDTQYF